This TCR beta chain was identified during a study of vaccination and CD4 T cells after COVID-19. Germline CDR1 and CDR2: KGHDR and SFDVKD. The V segment lost 10 bases and the J segment 5 bases; nucleotides outside the gene matches: 8. CDR3 length equals 13 residues. Comment on this clonotype: The antigen remains unidentified.

Described treatment: approximately 11-day PBMC culture with coronavirus spike peptide pools or control peptides (ViraFEST assay). The Oncomine TCR Beta short-read assay generated sequence data from the DNA of cultured CD4+ T cells. One entry per CDR3 protein, called by TCRdb with MiXCR from the PCR reads. This table has about 12,000 distinct CDR3 sequences, roughly 66% appearing once. Sequencing used CD4+ T cells from blood, cultured in vitro. This sequence was found in a human donor who had recovered from COVID-19. The chain combines TRBV24-1 with TRBJ2-5, with 8 bases fitting TRBD2. CDR3 protein: CATKGGLEETQYF. CDR3 DNA: TGTGCCACGAAAGGGGGACTAGAGGAGACCCAGTACTTC.